Sequencing of this TCR beta chain was carried out in a study of CD8 T cells in ankylosing spondylitis. Scientists made TCR beta libraries using quantitative 5'-RACE with molecular barcodes. TCRdb processed the 5' RACE reads anew with MiXCR; each CDR3 protein has one entry. The table includes about 540,000 distinct CDR3 sequences, roughly 13% detected once. Germline CDR1 SGHRS, CDR2 YFSETQ. Trimming cost V 3 bases and J 4 bases; bases outside gene matches: 11. The CDR3 spans 17 residues. This clonotype has at least ten counts. Its antigen is still unknown. Study observations and caveats: What seemed typical of ankylosing spondylitis blood was a TCR beta motif built from under 10 highly homologous variants. Matched ankylosing spondylitis synovial fluid reportedly showed significant enrichment of disease-linked clones.

The TCR sequence derives from a male donor with ankylosing spondylitis. The rearrangement uses TRBV5-1 and TRBJ2-3; 10 nucleotides align to TRBD2. The source material was blood, either unsorted or a sorted T cell fraction (not recorded which). CDR3 in amino acids: CASSYTGPAGGADTQYF. The CDR3 nucleotides are TGCGCCAGCAGCTACACGGGTCCAGCGGGAGGGGCAGATACGCAGTATTTT.